These T cell receptor beta chains were read from a single sample in a study of control samples from healthy donors and cancer patients. Measured with immunoSEQ multiplex PCR; TCRdb has only the in-frame clones, and not every one. Of more than 95,000 clones detected, roughly four fifths appear once; the ten largest clones hold roughly 13%. Sequenced: blood. Every receptor here comes from a woman aged 45-60 years in good health. Both conserved end residues are part of each CDR3. The D gene is left open where the match is weak. Not every row has a clone size; where given, it reads once, few, many or a size class.

>TRBV7-2|NA|TRBD1|TRBJ1-5
TGTGCCAGCAGCTTCGGGACAGACCGGAATCAGCCCCAGCATTTT
CASSFGTDRNQPQHF
>TRBV13|once|NA|TRBJ1-1
TGTGCCAGCAGCTTAGCTACTGGGGACACTGAAGCTTTCTTT
CASSLATGDTEAFF
>TRBV5-1|NA|NA|TRBJ2-5
TGCGCCAGCAGCTTGCAGGGACGAGGGGCGAAAGAGACCCAGTACTTC
CASSLQGRGAKETQYF
>TRBV7-2|NA|NA|TRBJ1-5
TGTGCCAGCAGCTTAAACCGCGAGGGCAATCAGCCCCAGCATTTT
CASSLNREGNQPQHF
>TRBV9|NA|TRBD2|TRBJ2-3
TGTGCCAGCAGCGTATCCAGGACTAGCGGGAGTGCAGATACGCAGTATTTT
CASSVSRTSGSADTQYF
>TRBV28|NA|NA|TRBJ1-2
TGTGCCAGCAGATTAAGCTATGGCTACACCTTC
CASRLSYGYTF
>TRBV2|NA|NA|TRBJ2-7
TGTGCCAGCAGTGCGGTACTAACCCAGTACGAGCAGTACTTC
CASSAVLTQYEQYF
>TRBV19|NA|NA|TRBJ1-5
TGTGCCAGTAGACTCAAGGGGAATCAGCCCCAGCATTTT
CASRLKGNQPQHF
>TRBV6-4|NA|NA|TRBJ2-3
TGTGCCAGCAGTGTGGACTACACAGATACGCAGTATTTT
CASSVDYTDTQYF
>TRBV7-2|NA|TRBD1|TRBJ2-5
TGTGCCAGCAGCCCGATGGGACAGCCGATTGAGACCCAGTACTTC
CASSPMGQPIETQYF
>TRBV6-5|NA|NA|TRBJ2-5
TGTGCCAGCAGTAGGGTCCCCGGCCAAGAGACCCAGTACTTC
CASSRVPGQETQYF
>TRBV2|NA|NA|TRBJ1-1
TGTGCCAGCAGTGAACGAGGGCCTGAAGCTTTCTTT
CASSERGPEAFF